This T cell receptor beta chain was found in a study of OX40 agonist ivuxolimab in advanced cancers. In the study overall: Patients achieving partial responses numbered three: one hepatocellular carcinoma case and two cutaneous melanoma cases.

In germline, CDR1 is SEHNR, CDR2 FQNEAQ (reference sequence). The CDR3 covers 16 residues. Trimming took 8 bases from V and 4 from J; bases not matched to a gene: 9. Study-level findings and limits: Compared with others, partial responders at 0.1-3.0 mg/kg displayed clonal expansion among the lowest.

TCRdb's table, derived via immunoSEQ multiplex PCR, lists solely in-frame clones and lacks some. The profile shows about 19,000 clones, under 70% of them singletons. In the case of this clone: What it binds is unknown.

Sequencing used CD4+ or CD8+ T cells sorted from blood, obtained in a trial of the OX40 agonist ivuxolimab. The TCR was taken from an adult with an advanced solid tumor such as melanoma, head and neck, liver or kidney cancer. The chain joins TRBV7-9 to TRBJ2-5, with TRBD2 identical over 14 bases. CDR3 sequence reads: CASSPGTSGRLETQYF. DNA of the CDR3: TGTGCCAGCTCCCCCGGGACTAGCGGGAGACTAGAGACCCAGTACTTC. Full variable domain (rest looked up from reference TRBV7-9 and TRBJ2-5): DTGVSQNPRHKITKRGQNVTFRCDPISEHNRLYWYRQTLGQGPEFLTYFQNEAQLEKSRLLSDRFSAERPKGSFSTLEIQRTEQGDSAMYLCASSPGTSGRLETQYFGPGTRLLVL.